Presented here are 17 T cell receptor beta chains from one specimen sequenced in a study of blood T cell repertoires in COVID-19. Sequencing was performed with immunoSEQ multiplex PCR; in TCRdb, only in-frame clones are kept and a portion is missing. The sample includes some 46,000 clones, around four fifths seen only once; the top ten take around 6%. The sequencing sample was made of peripheral blood. The receptors stem from a woman of 80 years or more with acute or convalescent COVID-19.

The chain recombines TRBV21-1 with TRBJ2-1; the D segment call TRBD1 is taken from the table without a DNA check. TRBV21-1 represents a pseudogene. The CDR3 covers 20 residues. The CDR3 sequence: CASSKGLGQGQKGRPNEQFF. For the CDR3, the DNA is TGTGCCAGCAGCAAAGGCCTGGGACAGGGGCAGAAGGGTCGCCCCAATGAGCAGTTCTTC.

The V and J genes are TRBV6-5 and TRBJ1-5; 8 nucleotides line up with TRBD1. Germline CDR1 reads MNHEY; CDR2 reads SVGAGI. The V segment lost 6 bases and the J segment 6 bases; nucleotides outside the gene matches: 10. The CDR3 extends over 15 amino acids. The CDR3 region has the DNA TGTGCCAGCAGGCGTGACAGGGGTGGTCTTCAGCCCCAGCATTTT. Residues: CASRRDRGGLQPQHF.

The chain has TRBV29-1 and TRBJ2-1; TRBD1 aligns across 11 bases. The germline gives CDR1 SQVTM, CDR2 ANQGSEA. This CDR3 has 13 amino acids. The J segment lost 4 bases and the V segment lost 6 bases, leaving 2 bases of the junction unmatched. The CDR3 spells CSVGQGAYNEQFF. In DNA, the CDR3 is TGCAGCGTAGGACAGGGGGCATACAATGAGCAGTTCTTC.

The chain has TRBV6-6 and TRBJ2-7; TRBD1 aligns across 10 bases. J lost 0 bases, V lost 7 bases, and 6 bases had no gene match. The CDR3 loop spans 15 amino acids. Germline values: CDR1 MNHNY, CDR2 SVGAGI (reference sequence). The DNA for the CDR3 is TGTGCCAGCATACAGGGACAGGGGAGCTCCTACGAGCAGTACTTC. Its translation: CASIQGQGSSYEQYF.

The rearrangement uses TRBV3-1 (or the pseudogene TRBV3-2) and TRBJ1-2; tentative D call: TRBD1 (6 bases). The CDR3 loop spans 14 amino acids. The ends were cut back, 3 bases at V and 6 bases at J, with 14 bases in the middle. Per germline, CDR1 LGHDT and CDR2 YNNKEL (reference sequence). CDR3 residues: CASSHSTGDNGYTF. The CDR3, as DNA: TGTGCCAGCAGCCATTCGACAGGAGACAATGGCTACACCTTC.

The chain couples TRBV4-1 to TRBJ1-5; 10 nucleotides match TRBD1. The CDR3 runs 18 residues. The V gene's germline CDR1 is MGHRA and CDR2 YSYEKL. J was trimmed by 3 bases and V by 4 bases; bases with no gene match: 12. CDR3 in DNA: TGCGCCAGCAGCCGCTGGCTTTCCGGGACAGGGGACAATCAGCCCCAGCATTTT. It specifies CASSRWLSGTGDNQPQHF.

The chain recombines TRBV3-1 (or the pseudogene TRBV3-2) with TRBJ2-4; 11 bases align to TRBD2. J gave up 6 bases and V 1 base, and 8 bases lay outside the gene matches. Germline loops: CDR1 LGHDT, CDR2 YNNKEL (reference sequence). The CDR3 is 17 residues long. In nucleotides, the CDR3 is TGTGCCAGCAGCCAAGCTCTAGCGGGGGGCCTAGCAAACATTCAGTACTTC. Encoded protein: CASSQALAGGLANIQYF.

The chain employs TRBV3-1 (or the pseudogene TRBV3-2) and TRBJ1-1, with TRBD1 identical over 8 bases. V dropped 0 bases and J dropped 5; count of bases not matched to a gene: 5. CDR3 length: 15 residues. Germline CDR1 reads LGHDT; CDR2 reads YNNKEL (reference sequence). The CDR3 reads CASSQEDRVRTEAFF. The DNA of the CDR3 is TGTGCCAGCAGCCAAGAGGACAGGGTACGTACTGAAGCTTTCTTT.

This rearrangement joins TRBV27 to TRBJ2-7; TRBD2 is a possible D gene (7 bases). CDR3 length equals 15 residues. V shed 0 bases and J shed 6 bases, with 15 bases lying between them. Looked up from germline, CDR1 is MNHEY and CDR2 is SMNVEV (reference sequence). CDR3 sequence (DNA): TGTGCCAGCAGTTTATCGACGGCCGGGGGGCGCGAGCAGTACTTC. The encoded protein is CASSLSTAGGREQYF.

The J gene is TRBJ2-1, the V gene TRBV18; 13 bases align to TRBD2. After removal of 3 bases from V and 6 bases from J, the junction contained 5 bases not matched to a gene. This CDR3 region has 16 residues. Germline values: CDR1 KGHSH, CDR2 LQKENI. CDR3 residues: CASSPWTSGGLNEQFF. CDR3 nucleotides: TGTGCCAGCTCACCTTGGACTAGCGGGGGCCTCAATGAGCAGTTCTTC.

The J gene is TRBJ1-5, the V gene TRBV27; 8 nucleotides agree with TRBD1. Germline V CDR1 and CDR2: MNHEY, SMNVEV (reference sequence). The junction had 11 bases not matched to a gene; V was cut back by 3 bases and J by 4 bases. This CDR3 has 17 residues. This chain's CDR3 is CASSFYPSGQGNQPQHF. Written as DNA, the CDR3 is TGTGCCAGCAGTTTTTACCCTTCTGGACAGGGAAATCAGCCCCAGCATTTT.

DNA of the CDR3: TGTGCCAGCTTCGCAGGGGGCGCAGAGACCCAGTACTTC. Residues: CASFAGGAETQYF. The chain links TRBV6-5 to TRBJ2-5, with 8 nucleotides matching TRBD1. Trimming removed 8 bases from V and 4 bases from J; junction bases left unmatched: 6. Germline CDR1 and CDR2: MNHEY and SVGAGI. This CDR3 has 13 residues.

This chain links TRBV11-2 with TRBJ1-3; D not certain. Germline V gives CDR1 SGHAT, CDR2 FQNNGV. CDR3 length equals 13 residues. Trimming shortened V by 3 bases and J by 6 bases, and 9 bases separated the two germline ends. CDR3 coding DNA: TGTGCCAGCAGCTTCGACACGATAAACACCATATATTTT. Protein sequence: CASSFDTINTIYF.

A note on this clone: One junction end disagrees with the germline gene, perhaps due to a read error. The rearrangement uses TRBV28 and TRBJ2-7; maybe TRBD1 (6 bases). The CDR3 sequence is 14 residues long. Germline lookup yields CDR1 MDHEN and CDR2 SYDVKM. The CDR3 DNA reads as TGTGCCAGCAGCCTAGCCAGGGACAAATACGGGCAGTACTTC. Protein product: CASSLARDKYGQYF.

The chain is built from TRBV3-1 (or the pseudogene TRBV3-2) and TRBJ1-3; possibly TRBD1 for D (5 bases). CDR1 LGHDT and CDR2 YNNKEL come from the germline V gene (reference sequence). The ends were cut back, 0 bases at V and 0 bases at J, with 9 bases in the middle. The CDR3 totals 16 residues. The CDR3 region is CASSQDRGDSGNTIYF. CDR3 nucleotides: TGTGCCAGCAGCCAAGATCGGGGGGACTCTGGAAACACCATATATTTT.

The V call is TRBV13, the J call TRBJ1-3; the D is unclear. CDR1 is PRHDT and CDR2 is FYEKMQ in the germline V gene (reference sequence). The length of the CDR3 is 17 residues. V lost 0 bases, J lost 0 bases, and 12 bases lay in between. The CDR3 DNA sequence: TGTGCCAGCAGCTTAGGCGGAGGACGGTTCTCTGGAAACACCATATATTTT. Translation: CASSLGGGRFSGNTIYF. The variable domain in full, completed from reference TRBV13 and TRBJ1-3, reads AAGVIQSPRHLIKEKRETATLKCYPIPRHDTVYWYQQGPGQDPQFLISFYEKMQSDKGSIPDRFSAQQFSDYHSELNMSSLELGDSALYFCASSLGGGRFSGNTIYFGEGSWLTVV.

The genes are TRBV5-1 and TRBJ1-1; D is ambiguous. The germline CDR1 and CDR2 sequences are SGHRS and YFSETQ. Trimming took 2 bases from V and 0 from J, leaving 5 bases between them. The CDR3 covers 13 residues. The chain's CDR3 is CASSLEMNTEAFF. The CDR3 nucleotides read TGCGCCAGCAGCTTAGAGATGAACACTGAAGCTTTCTTT.